This T cell receptor beta chain appears in the sequencing data of a study of shared clonotypes between healthy human individuals. This CDR3 is built from 13 residues. Germline V lookup: CDR1 MNHEY, CDR2 SVGAGI. V trimming: 6 bases; J trimming: 5 bases; junction bases outside the gene matches: 4. Naive CD8 cells comprised CD45RO-negative, CCR7-positively selected cells, excluding terminally differentiated effector memory CD45RA+ cells. Only in-frame clones appear in the TCRdb table, and some are missing; sequencing was by immunoSEQ multiplex PCR. The sample lists about 2.2 million clones, around 95% occurring once.

The chain recombines TRBV6-5 with TRBJ2-1, with 7 positions matching TRBD1. The TCR sequence derives from a man aged 18-30 years in good health. Some clones in this sample may be carry-over from other donors' samples. The sequencing sample was made of naive CD8+ T cells from PBMCs. CDR3 protein: CASRRDSNNEQFF. In DNA form, the CDR3 reads TGTGCCAGCAGGAGGGACAGTAACAATGAGCAGTTCTTC.